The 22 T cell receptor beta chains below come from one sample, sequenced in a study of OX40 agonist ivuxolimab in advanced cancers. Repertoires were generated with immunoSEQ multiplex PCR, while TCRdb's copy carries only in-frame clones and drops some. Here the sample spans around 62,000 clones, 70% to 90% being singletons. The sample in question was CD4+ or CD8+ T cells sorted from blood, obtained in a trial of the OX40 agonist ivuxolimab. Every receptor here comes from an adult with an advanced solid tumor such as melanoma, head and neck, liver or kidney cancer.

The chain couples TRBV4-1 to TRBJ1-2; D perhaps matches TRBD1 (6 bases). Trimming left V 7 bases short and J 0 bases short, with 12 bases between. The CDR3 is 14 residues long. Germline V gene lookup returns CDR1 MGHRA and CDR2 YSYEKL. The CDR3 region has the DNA TGCGCCAGCAAGTGGGACAATACTAACTATGGCTACACCTTC. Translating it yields CASKWDNTNYGYTF.

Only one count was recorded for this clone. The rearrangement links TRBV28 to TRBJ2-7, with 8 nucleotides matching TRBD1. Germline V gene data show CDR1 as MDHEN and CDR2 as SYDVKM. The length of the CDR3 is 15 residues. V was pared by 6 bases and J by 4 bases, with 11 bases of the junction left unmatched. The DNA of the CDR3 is TGTGCCAGCAGCTCCCCCGACAGGGGCCCGTACGAGCAGTACTTC. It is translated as CASSSPDRGPYEQYF.

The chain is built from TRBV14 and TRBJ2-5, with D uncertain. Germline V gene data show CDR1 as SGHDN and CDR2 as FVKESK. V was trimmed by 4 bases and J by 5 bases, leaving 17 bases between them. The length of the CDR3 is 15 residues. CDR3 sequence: CASSRGLEYGETQYF. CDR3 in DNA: TGTGCCAGCAGCCGCGGTCTCGAATACGGGGAGACCCAGTACTTC.

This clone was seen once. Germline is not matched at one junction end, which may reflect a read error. The CDR3 sequence: CAIGDIYPNYGYTF. The CDR3 DNA reads TGTGCCATCGGTGACATTTACCCTAACTATGGCTACACCTTC. The V gene is TRBV10-3, the J gene TRBJ1-2; D gene unclear. In germline, CDR1 is ENHRY, CDR2 SYGVKD. The CDR3 totals 14 residues.

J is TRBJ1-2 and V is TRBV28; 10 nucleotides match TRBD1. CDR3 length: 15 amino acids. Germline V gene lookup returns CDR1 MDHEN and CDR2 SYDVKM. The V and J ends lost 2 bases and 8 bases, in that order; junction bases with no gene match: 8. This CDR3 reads CASSLVDRGTRGYTF. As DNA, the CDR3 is TGTGCCAGCAGTTTAGTGGACAGGGGGACGCGGGGCTACACCTTC.

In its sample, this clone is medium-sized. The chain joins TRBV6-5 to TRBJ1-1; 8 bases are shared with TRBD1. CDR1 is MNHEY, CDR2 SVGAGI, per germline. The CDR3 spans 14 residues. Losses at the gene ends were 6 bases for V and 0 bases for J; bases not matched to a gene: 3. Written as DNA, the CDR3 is TGTGCCAGCAGCCGACAGGGGATGAACACTGAAGCTTTCTTT. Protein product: CASSRQGMNTEAFF.

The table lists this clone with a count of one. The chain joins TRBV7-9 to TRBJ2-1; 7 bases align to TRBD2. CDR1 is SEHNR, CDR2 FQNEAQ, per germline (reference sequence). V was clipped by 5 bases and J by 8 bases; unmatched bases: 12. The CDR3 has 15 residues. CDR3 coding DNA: TGTGCCAGCAGCCCCTATCGGGGGGTAGTCCATGAGCAGTTCTTC. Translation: CASSPYRGVVHEQFF. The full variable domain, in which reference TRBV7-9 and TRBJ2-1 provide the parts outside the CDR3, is DTGVSQNPRHKITKRGQNVTFRCDPISEHNRLYWYRQTLGQGPEFLTYFQNEAQLEKSRLLSDRFSAERPKGSFSTLEIQRTEQGDSAMYLCASSPYRGVVHEQFFGPGTRLTVL.

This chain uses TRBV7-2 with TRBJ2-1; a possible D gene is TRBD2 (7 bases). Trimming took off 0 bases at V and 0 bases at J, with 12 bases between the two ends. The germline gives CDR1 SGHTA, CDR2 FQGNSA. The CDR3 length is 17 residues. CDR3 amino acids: CASSLAGGGYSYNEQFF. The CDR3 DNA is TGTGCCAGCAGCTTAGCAGGGGGAGGGTACTCCTACAATGAGCAGTTCTTC.

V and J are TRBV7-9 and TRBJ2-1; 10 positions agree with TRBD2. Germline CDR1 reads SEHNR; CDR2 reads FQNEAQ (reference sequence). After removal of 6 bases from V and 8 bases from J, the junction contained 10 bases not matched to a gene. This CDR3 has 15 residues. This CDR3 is CASRAGTSETDEQFF. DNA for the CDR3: TGTGCCAGCAGAGCCGGGACTAGCGAGACGGATGAGCAGTTCTTC.

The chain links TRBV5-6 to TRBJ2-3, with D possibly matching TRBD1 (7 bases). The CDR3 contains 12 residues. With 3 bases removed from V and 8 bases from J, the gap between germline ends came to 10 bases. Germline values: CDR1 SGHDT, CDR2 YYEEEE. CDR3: CASSYRGGTQYF. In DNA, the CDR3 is TGTGCCAGCAGCTACAGGGGAGGTACGCAGTATTTT.

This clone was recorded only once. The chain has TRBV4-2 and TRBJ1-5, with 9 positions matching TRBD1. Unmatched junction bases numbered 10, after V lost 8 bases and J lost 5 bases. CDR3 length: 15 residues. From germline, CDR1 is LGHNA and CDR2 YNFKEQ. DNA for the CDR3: TGTGCCAGCGGGACAGGGAGGAGGGATCATCAGCCCCAGCATTTT. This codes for CASGTGRRDHQPQHF.

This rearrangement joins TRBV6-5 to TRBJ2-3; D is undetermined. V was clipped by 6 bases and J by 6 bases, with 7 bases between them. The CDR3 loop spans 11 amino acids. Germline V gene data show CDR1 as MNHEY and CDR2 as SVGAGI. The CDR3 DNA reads TGTGCCAGCAGCTTCGGGGATACGCAGTATTTT. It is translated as CASSFGDTQYF.

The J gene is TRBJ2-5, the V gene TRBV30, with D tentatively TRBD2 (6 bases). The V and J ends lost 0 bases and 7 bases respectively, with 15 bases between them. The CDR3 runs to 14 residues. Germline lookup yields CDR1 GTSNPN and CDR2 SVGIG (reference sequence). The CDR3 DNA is TGTGCCTGGAGTGTATCGGGGAGGCTGGGGACCCAGTACTTC. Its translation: CAWSVSGRLGTQYF.

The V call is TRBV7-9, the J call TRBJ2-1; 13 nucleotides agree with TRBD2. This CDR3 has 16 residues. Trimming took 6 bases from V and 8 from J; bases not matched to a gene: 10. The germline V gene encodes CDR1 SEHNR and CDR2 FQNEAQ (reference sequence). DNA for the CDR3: TGTGCCAGCAGTTTACACGGACTAGCGGGAGATCATGAGCAGTTCTTC. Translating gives CASSLHGLAGDHEQFF.

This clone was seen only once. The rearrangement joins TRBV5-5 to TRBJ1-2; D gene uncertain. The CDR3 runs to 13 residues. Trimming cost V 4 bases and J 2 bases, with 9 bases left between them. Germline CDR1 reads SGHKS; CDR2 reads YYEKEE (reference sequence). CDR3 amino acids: CASSPTVNYGYTF. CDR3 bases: TGTGCCAGCAGCCCGACGGTGAACTATGGCTACACCTTC.

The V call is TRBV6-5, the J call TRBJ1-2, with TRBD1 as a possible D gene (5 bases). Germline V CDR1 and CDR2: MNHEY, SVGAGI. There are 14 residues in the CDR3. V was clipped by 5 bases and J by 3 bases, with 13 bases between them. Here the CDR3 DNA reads TGTGCCAGCAGTCAAGGGACCAGCTACTATGGCTACACCTTC. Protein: CASSQGTSYYGYTF.

The CDR3 protein is CASSEQDRQKYSPLHF. The CDR3 DNA is TGCGCCAGCAGTGAGCAGGACCGACAGAAATATTCACCCCTCCACTTT. The rearrangement joins TRBV10-1 to TRBJ1-6; TRBD1 is a possible D gene (5 bases). CDR1 and CDR2 (germline): WNHNN, SYGVQD (reference sequence). The CDR3 totals 16 residues. The V end lost 2 bases, the J end lost 8 bases, and 16 bases lay between the germline ends.

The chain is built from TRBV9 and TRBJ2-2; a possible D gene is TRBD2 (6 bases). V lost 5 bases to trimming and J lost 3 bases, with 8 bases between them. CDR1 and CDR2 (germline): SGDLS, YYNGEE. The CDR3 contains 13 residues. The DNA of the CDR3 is TGTGCCAGCAGGGGACTCGACACCGGGGAGCTGTTTTTT. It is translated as CASRGLDTGELFF.

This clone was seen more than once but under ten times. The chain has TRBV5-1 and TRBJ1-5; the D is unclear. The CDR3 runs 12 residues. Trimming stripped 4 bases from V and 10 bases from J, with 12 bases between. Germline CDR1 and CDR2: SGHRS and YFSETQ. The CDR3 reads CASSAGSGPQHF. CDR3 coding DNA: TGCGCCAGCAGCGCTGGAAGTGGTCCCCAGCATTTT.

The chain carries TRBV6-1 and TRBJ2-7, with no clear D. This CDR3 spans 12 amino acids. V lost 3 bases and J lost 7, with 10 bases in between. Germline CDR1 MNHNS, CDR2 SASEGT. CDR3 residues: CASSDRIGEQYV. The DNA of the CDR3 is TGTGCCAGCAGTGACAGGATCGGGGAGCAGTACGTC.

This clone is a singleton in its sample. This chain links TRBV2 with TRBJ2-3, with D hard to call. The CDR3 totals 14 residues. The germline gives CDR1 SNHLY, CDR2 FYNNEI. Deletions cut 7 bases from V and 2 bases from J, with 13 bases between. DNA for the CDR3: TGTGCCAGCACCGGCCAAAATTTCACAGATACGCAGTATTTT. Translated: CASTGQNFTDTQYF.

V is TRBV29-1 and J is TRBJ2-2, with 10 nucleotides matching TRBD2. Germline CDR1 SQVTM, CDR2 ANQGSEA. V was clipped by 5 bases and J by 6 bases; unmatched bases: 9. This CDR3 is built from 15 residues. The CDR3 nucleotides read TGCAGCGTTTCCCCTCTGACTAGCGGGTCCGGGGAGCTGTTTTTT. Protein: CSVSPLTSGSGELFF.